The 13 T cell receptor beta chains presented below share a single source sample, sequenced in a study of shared clonotypes between healthy human individuals. Cells designated naive CD8 were CD45RO-negative and were positively selected for CCR7, with terminally differentiated effector memory CD45RA+ cells excluded. The data were produced by immunoSEQ multiplex PCR, yet TCRdb's version contains in-frame clones alone and is incomplete. The table has around 640,000 clones, 90% to 97% seen once. The sample comprised naive CD8+ T cells sorted from blood. The receptors originated from a woman aged 30 to 39 in good health.

The genes are TRBV5-4 and TRBJ2-7; TRBD2 agrees at 14 bases. The junction had 2 bases not matched to a gene; V was cut back by 3 bases and J by 3 bases. CDR1 and CDR2 from the germline V gene are SGHNT and YYREEE (reference sequence). This CDR3 is 15 amino acids long. This CDR3 reads CASSWGTSGSYEQYF. The CDR3 nucleotides are TGTGCCAGCAGCTGGGGGACTAGCGGGAGCTACGAGCAGTACTTC.

The chain has TRBV19 and TRBJ1-1; 10 bases are shared with TRBD1. Germline V gene sequence: CDR1 LNHDA, CDR2 SQIVND (reference sequence). Unmatched junction bases numbered 10, after V lost 7 bases and J lost 5 bases. The CDR3 covers 15 residues. The CDR3 region is CASIWDRGLSTEAFF. The CDR3 DNA follows: TGTGCCAGTATCTGGGACAGGGGTTTGAGTACTGAAGCTTTCTTT.

V gene TRBV28 combines with J gene TRBJ1-1; a weak D match, TRBD1 (5 bases). CDR3 length: 13 residues. Between the trimmed V and J ends, which lost 6 bases and 0 bases, there was a span of 8 bases. CDR1 and CDR2 from the germline V gene are MDHEN and SYDVKM. The CDR3, as DNA: TGTGCCAGCAGCGACAGCATGAACACTGAAGCTTTCTTT. Translating it yields CASSDSMNTEAFF.

As regards this clone: Additional DNA sequences in this sample encode the identical CDR3. V usage is TRBV7-9 and J usage is TRBJ2-7; D is ambiguous. The CDR3 is made up of 12 amino acids. The ends were cut back, 6 bases at V and 0 bases at J, with 6 bases in the middle. Germline assignment: CDR1 SEHNR and CDR2 FQNEAQ (reference sequence). The CDR3 coding sequence is TGTGCCAGCAGTCCCGGCTCCTACGAGCAGTACTTC. This encodes CASSPGSYEQYF.

The rearrangement uses TRBV19 and TRBJ1-1; D is possibly TRBD1 (5 bases). The length of the CDR3 is 13 residues. With 1 base removed from V and 10 bases from J, the gap between germline ends came to 13 bases. The germline CDR1 and CDR2 sequences are LNHDA and SQIVND (reference sequence). The CDR3 reads CASSIAKDRGAFF. As DNA, the CDR3 is TGTGCCAGTAGTATAGCCAAAGACAGAGGAGCTTTCTTT.

This rearrangement joins TRBV6-9 to TRBJ1-5; 7 bases agree with TRBD1. The CDR3 is 18 residues long. Trimming removed 6 bases from V and 5 bases from J; junction bases left unmatched: 19. Germline CDR1 reads MNHGY; CDR2 reads SVAAGI. The CDR3 loop reads CASSPKGQLERWDQPQHF. CDR3 sequence (DNA): TGTGCCAGCAGCCCGAAGGGACAGCTAGAGCGATGGGATCAGCCCCAGCATTTT.

This sequence joins TRBV7-9 and TRBJ2-7; unclear D gene. This CDR3 is 13 amino acids long. Germline-derived CDR1 and CDR2 are SEHNR and FQNEAQ (reference sequence). The V and J ends lost 3 bases and 0 bases respectively, with 6 bases between them. CDR3 bases: TGTGCCAGCAGCTTCTTGGACTCCTACGAGCAGTACTTC. It encodes CASSFLDSYEQYF.

This chain uses TRBV15 with TRBJ1-4; D is possibly TRBD1 (5 bases). V lost 0 bases to trimming and J lost 7 bases, with 9 bases between them. CDR3 length: 14 amino acids. Germline CDR1 LNHNV, CDR2 YYDKDF (reference sequence). The chain's CDR3 is CATSRDRRGEKLFF. CDR3 nucleotides: TGTGCCACCAGCAGAGATCGGAGGGGTGAAAAACTGTTTTTT.

The rearrangement uses TRBV27 and TRBJ2-2, with TRBD1 matching 8 bases. The CDR3 consists of 16 residues. Germline CDR1 reads MNHEY; CDR2 reads SMNVEV (reference sequence). V shed 3 bases, J shed 1 base, and the junction held 4 bases outside the gene matches. CDR3 in DNA: TGTGCCAGCAGTTTTCAGGGGGCCCTGAACACCGGGGAGCTGTTTTTT. The encoded protein is CASSFQGALNTGELFF.

The CDR3 sequence: CAISEAAITQETQYF. Here the CDR3 DNA reads TGTGCCATCAGTGAGGCAGCGATCACACAAGAGACCCAGTACTTC. This chain connects TRBV10-3 to TRBJ2-5, with D uncertain. Trimming left V 2 bases short and J 2 bases short, with 12 bases between. Germline CDR1 ENHRY, CDR2 SYGVKD. This CDR3 spans 15 amino acids.

For the CDR3, the DNA is TGTGCCAGCAGCACCATGCAGGGGAGAAGGAACGAGCAGTACTTC. Translated, it gives CASSTMQGRRNEQYF. This chain links TRBV7-8 with TRBJ2-7; possible D gene TRBD1, 6 bases. Trimming removed 5 bases from V and 5 bases from J, with 19 bases in between. The CDR3 covers 15 residues. Germline CDR1 reads SGHVS; CDR2 reads FQNEAQ.

V usage is TRBV9 and J usage is TRBJ2-7, with TRBD1 matching over 7 bases. Germline CDR1 is SGDLS and CDR2 is YYNGEE. Trimming removed 3 bases from V and 4 bases from J; junction bases left unmatched: 7. The CDR3 totals 14 residues. The CDR3 DNA reads as TGTGCCAGCAGCGCACAGGGGCTGGTGTACGAGCAGTACTTC. Residues: CASSAQGLVYEQYF.

The gene calls are TRBV27 and TRBJ2-7, with D perhaps TRBD2 (6 bases). This CDR3 comprises 17 residues. Trimming took 5 bases from V and 2 from J, leaving 22 bases between them. The germline V gene has CDR1 MNHEY and CDR2 SMNVEV (reference sequence). The CDR3 sequence is CASSPRPTGTGAYEQYF. DNA for the CDR3: TGTGCCAGCAGTCCCCGACCTACCGGGACTGGAGCCTACGAGCAGTACTTC.